Each of the 12 T cell receptor beta chains below was sequenced from the same sample in a study of T-cell memory formation after mild COVID-19. Each CDR3 protein is one row after TCRdb ran MiXCR on the 5' RACE reads. The sample consists of 250,000 to 350,000 distinct CDR3 sequences, around 15% of them appearing once. Sequenced material: PBMCs or a T cell subset sorted from them (not recorded which). The receptors stem from a man aged 18 to 35 who had mild COVID-19 (a few samples of this study predate the infection). Cell type and time point are not known.

This clonotype was observed a handful of times. The chain recombines TRBV2 with TRBJ2-5; unclear D gene. Germline values: CDR1 SNHLY, CDR2 FYNNEI. Deletions cut 4 bases from V and 5 bases from J, with 5 bases between. The CDR3 extends over 11 amino acids. The CDR3 DNA is TGTGCCAGCAGTGGTTGGGAGACCCAGTACTTC. This codes for CASSGWETQYF.

CDR3 bases: TGTGCCAGCAGCTTCGACTCGGGGGTCTACAATGAGCAGTTCTTC. This sequence encodes CASSFDSGVYNEQFF. The chain joins TRBV7-3 to TRBJ2-1, with D perhaps matching TRBD2 (6 bases). The CDR3 is 15 residues long. Germline-derived CDR1 and CDR2 are SGHTA and FQGTGA. V lost 3 bases, J lost 3 bases, and 12 bases lay in between.

V gene TRBV4-2 combines with J gene TRBJ2-3, with TRBD2 matching 16 bases. CDR1 is LGHNA and CDR2 is YNFKEQ in the germline V gene. The CDR3 extends over 18 amino acids. V shed 7 bases and J 3 bases; nucleotides not matched to a gene: 10. CDR3 loop: CASTDGTSGGDGTDTQYF. DNA for the CDR3: TGTGCCAGCACCGACGGGACTAGCGGGGGGGATGGGACAGATACGCAGTATTTT.

CDR3 nucleotides: TGTGCCAGCAGCGACGGCGGGAACACTGAAGCTTTCTTT. It yields the protein CASSDGGNTEAFF. J is TRBJ1-1 and V is TRBV6-2 or TRBV6-3; D remains ambiguous. CDR3 length: 13 residues. The germline CDR1 and CDR2 sequences are MNHEY and SVGEGT. Trimming took off 6 bases at V and 1 base at J, with 9 bases between the two ends.

The V and J genes are TRBV6-2 or TRBV6-3 and TRBJ1-1, with D possibly being TRBD1 (5 bases). The CDR3 length is 15 residues. Germline lookup yields CDR1 MNHEY and CDR2 SVGEGT. V shed 5 bases and J shed 7 bases, with 20 bases lying between them. The CDR3 coding sequence is TGTGCCAGCAGTGGACACGCCGGAGGTGAAAGTGAAGCTTTCTTT. It translates to CASSGHAGGESEAFF.

This clonotype was found many times. The chain carries TRBV10-3 and TRBJ2-5; maybe TRBD2 (6 bases). V lost 10 bases and J 0 bases, leaving 15 bases between the germline ends. Germline V lookup: CDR1 ENHRY, CDR2 SYGVKD. The length of the CDR3 is 14 residues. CDR3 nucleotide sequence: TGTGCCACCCGGGGGAGCAGCGACCAAGAGACCCAGTACTTC. This translates into CATRGSSDQETQYF.

This clonotype has more than one count but fewer than ten. The V gene is TRBV19, the J gene TRBJ2-1, with D uncertain. The CDR3 has 13 residues. V lost 1 base to trimming and J lost 9 bases, with 10 bases between them. CDR1 and CDR2 (germline): LNHDA, SQIVND (reference sequence). The CDR3 reads CASSIGVGVEQFF. CDR3 in DNA: TGTGCCAGTAGTATAGGAGTTGGGGTTGAGCAGTTCTTC.

There are many counts of this clonotype. This rearrangement joins TRBV29-1 to TRBJ2-7; 7 bases fit TRBD1. The ends lost 4 bases at V and 4 bases at J; junction bases unmatched: 4. This CDR3 region has 12 residues. Per the germline V gene, CDR1 is SQVTM and CDR2 is ANQGSEA. DNA for the CDR3: TGCAGCGTTGCGGGACAGACTTACGAGCAGTACTTC. It yields the protein CSVAGQTYEQYF.

The chain carries TRBV29-1 and TRBJ2-7; weak D call: TRBD2 (5 bases). This CDR3 spans 13 amino acids. Trimming cost V 4 bases and J 3 bases, with 13 bases left between them. The germline V gene encodes CDR1 SQVTM and CDR2 ANQGSEA. The CDR3 nucleotides read TGCAGCGTTGTTGGCGGGCCCAACTACGAGCAGTACTTC. It translates to CSVVGGPNYEQYF.

This clonotype was counted between two and nine times. The V and J genes are TRBV4-3 and TRBJ2-2; D possibly matches TRBD1 or TRBD2 (6 bases each). This CDR3 has 16 amino acids. Trimming took off 2 bases at V and 4 bases at J, with 14 bases between the two ends. Germline V CDR1 and CDR2: LGHNA, YSLEER. The chain's CDR3 is CASSQSPGAGTGELFF. In DNA, the CDR3 is TGCGCCAGCAGCCAATCTCCGGGGGCGGGCACCGGGGAGCTGTTTTTT.

This chain connects TRBV4-2 to TRBJ2-5; TRBD2 agrees at 10 bases. After removal of 1 base from V and 9 bases from J, the junction contained 11 bases not matched to a gene. The CDR3 contains 16 residues. CDR1 and CDR2 from the germline V gene are LGHNA and YNFKEQ. CDR3 coding DNA: TGTGCCAGCAGCCAAGGAGCTAGCGGGGGAAAGGGGGCCCAGTACTTC. Translating gives CASSQGASGGKGAQYF.

This clonotype was counted a few times. The CDR3 sequence is CASSYSAGRETQYF. The DNA of the CDR3 is TGTGCCAGCAGTTACTCTGCAGGGAGGGAGACCCAGTACTTC. The rearrangement links TRBV6-5 to TRBJ2-5; D might be TRBD2 (6 bases). From germline, CDR1 is MNHEY and CDR2 SVGAGI. This CDR3 is 14 amino acids long. Trimming removed 0 bases at V and 5 bases at J, with 10 bases between.